This entry lists 16 T cell receptor beta chains sequenced from one sample in a study of CD8+CD57+ T cells in acquired aplastic anemia. Patients picked for sequencing had shown CD8+CD57+ cell expansion detected by flow cytometry. According to the study, genomic DNA was the template for TCR beta VDJ and CDR3 profiling. TCRdb re-called the reads through MiXCR, storing one row per CDR3 protein. The repertoire holds a few hundred thousand distinct CDR3 sequences, with roughly 82% as singletons. Sequencing used sorted CD4+, CD8+, or CD8+CD57+ T cells (not recorded which) from PBMCs. The receptors were gathered from a human donor with aplastic anemia.

The gene calls are TRBV30 and TRBJ1-2, with TRBD1 as a possible D gene (6 bases). CDR1 GTSNPN and CDR2 SVGIG come from the germline V gene (reference sequence). The CDR3 is 12 amino acids. V was clipped by 0 bases and J by 8 bases, with 10 bases between them. The CDR3 nucleotides are TGTGCCTGGAGTGTTCCCGGGACAGGCTACACCTTC. Amino acids: CAWSVPGTGYTF.

A word on this clonotype: Because the CDR3 is missing its conserved closing phenylalanine or tryptophan, this is likely a read error. Because the CDR3's place on the DNA is in doubt, the DNA is left out and the CDR3 is given as listed by TCRdb. The chain uses TRBV2 and TRBJ2-1; the DNA was not used to check the table's D call, TRBD1. With termini counted, the CDR3 has 16 amino acids. CDR1 is SNHLY, CDR2 FYNNEI, per germline. The CDR3: CASREGGGNGQDEQFG.

This clonotype came up a few times. V and J are TRBV15 and TRBJ2-7; no definite D call. Trimming pared 3 bases from V and 3 bases from J, leaving 18 bases between. Germline-derived CDR1 and CDR2 are LNHNV and YYDKDF (reference sequence). There are 16 residues in the CDR3. In DNA, the CDR3 is TGTGCCACCAGCAGTGAGCTAGAGCCCCTACTCTACGAGCAGTACTTC. This sequence encodes CATSSELEPLLYEQYF.

The CDR3 here is CASSLREDPRNQPQHF. The CDR3 nucleotides are TGTGCCAGCAGCTTGAGGGAGGATCCCCGCAATCAGCCCCAGCATTTT. This sequence joins TRBV5-6 and TRBJ1-5; D remains unclear. This CDR3 has 16 residues. With 1 base removed from V and 2 bases from J, the gap between germline ends came to 13 bases. In germline, CDR1 is SGHDT, CDR2 YYEEEE.

This clonotype was seen a single time. The V gene is TRBV7-3, the J gene TRBJ1-2; TRBD1 matches at 11 bases. Germline CDR1 SGHTA, CDR2 FQGTGA. Germline trimming cut 4 bases from V and 5 bases from J; bases unmatched to any gene: 9. The CDR3 totals 16 residues. CDR3 bases: TGTGCCAGCAGCTCACGGGACAGGGGGTTAGGTTATGGCTACACCTTC. Protein product: CASSSRDRGLGYGYTF. Looking up the rest from reference TRBV7-3 and TRBJ1-2 gives the full variable domain: GAGVSQTPSNKVTEKGKYVELRCDPISGHTALYWYRQSLGQGPEFLIYFQGTGAADDSGLPNDRFFAVRPEGSVSTLKIQRTERGDSAVYLCASSSRDRGLGYGYTFGSGTRLTVV.

This clonotype came up a few times. One end of the junction varies from germline; a read error may be responsible. The chain combines TRBV7-3 with TRBJ2-5; perhaps TRBD1 as D (5 bases). CDR3 length equals 14 residues. Germline V gives CDR1 SGHTA, CDR2 FQGTGA. The CDR3 region is CATSWGSGQETQYF. The DNA of the CDR3 is TGTGCCACCAGCTGGGGCTCCGGCCAAGAGACGCAGTACTTC.

This clonotype was seen more than once but under ten times. No DNA is shown, since the ends of the CDR3 on it are uncertain; the CDR3 is the one TCRdb lists. This rearrangement joins TRBV9 to TRBJ2-3; the table's D call, TRBD1, was not checked against the DNA. The CDR3 has 14 residues if both end residues are counted. Per the germline V gene, CDR1 is SGDLS and CDR2 is YYNGEE. The CDR3 protein is CASGGAGGIQYFDF.

This chain connects TRBV9 to TRBJ2-5; no clear D gene. From germline, CDR1 is SGDLS and CDR2 YYNGEE. V was clipped by 2 bases and J by 5 bases, with 13 bases between them. The CDR3 is 14 residues long. CDR3 in DNA: TGTGCCAGCAGCGTTTCGGGTTTTGGGGAGACCCAGTACTTC. Translation gives CASSVSGFGETQYF.

This chain uses TRBV19 with TRBJ2-1; D ambiguous. Germline assignment: CDR1 LNHDA and CDR2 SQIVND (reference sequence). V lost 5 bases and J lost 4, with 15 bases in between. The CDR3 extends over 15 amino acids. For the CDR3, the DNA is TGTGCCAGTAGTTACGGGCGGAGAGATTACAATGAGCAGTTCTTC. Encoded protein: CASSYGRRDYNEQFF.

J is TRBJ2-7 and V is TRBV24-1; possibly TRBD1 or TRBD2 for D (6 bases each). In germline, CDR1 is KGHDR, CDR2 SFDVKD. Trimming stripped 9 bases from V and 3 bases from J, with 14 bases between. The CDR3 extends over 13 amino acids. CDR3 sequence reads: CATLAGEDYEQYF. The CDR3 bases are TGTGCCACCTTGGCAGGGGAGGACTACGAGCAGTACTTC.

V usage is TRBV7-9 and J usage is TRBJ2-1; either TRBD1 or TRBD2 may fit D (6 bases each). This CDR3 has 16 residues. Per germline, CDR1 SEHNR and CDR2 FQNEAQ (reference sequence). Between the trimmed V and J ends, which lost 5 bases and 8 bases, there was a span of 22 bases. The CDR3 nucleotides read TGTGCCAGCAGCCAGGGAAGCGGAGGGGGTCGGGATGAGCAGTTCTTC. Translation gives CASSQGSGGGRDEQFF.

V gene TRBV20-1 combines with J gene TRBJ2-7; TRBD1 matches at 7 bases. Germline-derived CDR1 and CDR2 are DFQATT and SNEGSKA (reference sequence). J gave up 3 bases and V 2 bases, and 7 bases lay outside the gene matches. This CDR3 comprises 14 residues. Here the CDR3 reads CSARPTDRDYEQYF. The CDR3 DNA reads TGCAGTGCTAGACCCACCGACAGGGACTACGAGCAGTACTTC.

The V call is TRBV9, the J call TRBJ2-3; D is undetermined. Germline-derived CDR1 and CDR2 are SGDLS and YYNGEE. Trimming removed 0 bases from V and 11 bases from J, with 16 bases in between. The CDR3 loop spans 14 amino acids. CDR3 amino acids: CASSVGADTQKQYF. CDR3 sequence (DNA): TGTGCCAGCAGCGTAGGGGCAGATACGCAGAAGCAGTATTTT.

The chain combines TRBV11-3 with TRBJ2-5, with a tentative D call TRBD2 (7 bases). Germline CDR1 reads SGHNT; CDR2 reads YENEEA. Trimming took off 5 bases at V and 4 bases at J, with 14 bases between the two ends. There are 14 residues in the CDR3. CDR3 sequence (DNA): TGTGCCAGCAGCAGAGGGGGGGGGGGAGAGACCCAGTACTTC. Translating gives CASSRGGGGETQYF.

This chain connects TRBV5-1 to TRBJ2-1; 9 bases match TRBD2. The germline CDR1 and CDR2 sequences are SGHRS and YFSETQ. The CDR3 extends over 16 amino acids. Losses at the gene ends were 4 bases for V and 8 bases for J; bases not matched to a gene: 13. In DNA, the CDR3 is TGCGCCAGCAGCATCGGAACAGGGACTAGCCCCTATGAGCAGTTCTTC. Translation: CASSIGTGTSPYEQFF.

Note on this clonotype: As the CDR3 is not closed by the conserved phenylalanine or tryptophan, this likely results from a read error. V gene TRBV15 combines with J gene TRBJ2-5; D not resolved. Germline V gives CDR1 LNHNV, CDR2 YYDKDF (reference sequence). Trimming took off 2 bases at V and 9 bases at J, with 16 bases between the two ends. The CDR3 runs 14 residues. CDR3 loop: CATSRRREHEAQYI. CDR3 DNA: TGTGCCACCAGCAGACGTCGTGAGCACGAGGCCCAGTACATT.